This T cell receptor (beta chain) was found in a study of cytomegalovirus exposure and HLA in healthy donors. Researchers ran the PCR with 60 Vbeta and 13 Jbeta primers. Generated by immunoSEQ multiplex PCR, the TCRdb table keeps only in-frame clones and is missing some. The table includes about 150,000 clones, 80% detected once. The source is a man aged 25 to 40 in good health and CMV-seropositive. The specimen sequenced was PBMCs.

As DNA, the CDR3 is TGTGCCAGCAGCTTAGCCCTCGGGGGGGAGACCCAGTACTTC. Encoded protein: CASSLALGGETQYF. This chain uses TRBV11-2 with TRBJ2-5; 7 bases line up with TRBD2. This CDR3 contains 14 residues. With V trimmed by 1 base and J by 5 bases, 4 bases remained unmatched. Germline V gene sequence: CDR1 SGHAT, CDR2 FQNNGV. Using reference TRBV11-2 and TRBJ2-5 for the parts outside the CDR3, the full variable domain is EAGVAQSPRYKIIEKRQSVAFWCNPISGHATLYWYQQILGQGPKLLIQFQNNGVVDDSQLPKDRFSAERLKGVDSTLKIQPAKLEDSAVYLCASSLALGGETQYFGPGTRLLVL.